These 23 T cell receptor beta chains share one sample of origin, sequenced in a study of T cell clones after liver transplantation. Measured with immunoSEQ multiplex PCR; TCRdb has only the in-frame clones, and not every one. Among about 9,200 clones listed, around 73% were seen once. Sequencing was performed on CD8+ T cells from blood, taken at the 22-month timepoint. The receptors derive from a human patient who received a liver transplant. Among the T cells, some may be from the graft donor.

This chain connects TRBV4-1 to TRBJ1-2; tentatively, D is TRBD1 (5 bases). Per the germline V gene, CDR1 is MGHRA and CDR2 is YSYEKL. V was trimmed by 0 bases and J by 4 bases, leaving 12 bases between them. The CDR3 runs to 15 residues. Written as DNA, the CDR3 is TGCGCCAGCAGCCAAGACCCAGGGCCTGGCTATGGCTACACCTTC. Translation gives CASSQDPGPGYGYTF.

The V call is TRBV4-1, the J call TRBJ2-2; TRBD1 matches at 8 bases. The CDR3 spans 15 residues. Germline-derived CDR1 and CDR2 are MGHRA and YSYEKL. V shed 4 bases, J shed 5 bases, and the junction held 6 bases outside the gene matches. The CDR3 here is CASSPRGPGTGELFF. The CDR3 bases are TGCGCCAGCAGCCCCAGGGGGCCGGGGACCGGGGAGCTGTTTTTT.

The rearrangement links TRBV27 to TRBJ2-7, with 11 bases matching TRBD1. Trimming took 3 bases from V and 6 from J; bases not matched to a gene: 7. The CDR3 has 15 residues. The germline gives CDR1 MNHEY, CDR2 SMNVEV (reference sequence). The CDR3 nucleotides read TGTGCCAGCAGTTTCTTCGGGACAGGGGGGATCGAGCAGTACTTC. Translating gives CASSFFGTGGIEQYF.

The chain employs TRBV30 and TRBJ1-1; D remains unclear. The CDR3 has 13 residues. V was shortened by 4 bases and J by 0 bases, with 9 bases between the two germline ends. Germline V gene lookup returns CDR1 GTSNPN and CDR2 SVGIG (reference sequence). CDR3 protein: CAWTTDMNTEAFF. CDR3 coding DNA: TGTGCCTGGACCACAGACATGAACACTGAAGCTTTCTTT.

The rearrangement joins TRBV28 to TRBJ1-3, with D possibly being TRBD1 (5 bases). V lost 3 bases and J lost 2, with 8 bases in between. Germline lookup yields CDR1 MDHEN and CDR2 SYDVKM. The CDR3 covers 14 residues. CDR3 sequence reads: CASSLQGTGNTIYF. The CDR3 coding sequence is TGTGCCAGCAGTTTGCAGGGAACTGGAAACACCATATATTTT.

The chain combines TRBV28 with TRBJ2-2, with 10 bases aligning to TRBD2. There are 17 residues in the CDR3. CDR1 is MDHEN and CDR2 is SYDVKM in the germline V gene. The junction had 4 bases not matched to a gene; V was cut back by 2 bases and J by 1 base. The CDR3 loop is CASSLGLAGVNTGELFF. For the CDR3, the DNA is TGTGCCAGCAGTTTAGGTCTAGCGGGGGTGAACACCGGGGAGCTGTTTTTT.

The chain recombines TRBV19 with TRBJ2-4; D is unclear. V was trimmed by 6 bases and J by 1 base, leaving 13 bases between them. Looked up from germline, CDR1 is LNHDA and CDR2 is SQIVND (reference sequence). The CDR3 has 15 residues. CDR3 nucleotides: TGTGCCAGTAGACCCCTTTCAGACGCCAAAAACATTCAGTACTTC. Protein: CASRPLSDAKNIQYF.

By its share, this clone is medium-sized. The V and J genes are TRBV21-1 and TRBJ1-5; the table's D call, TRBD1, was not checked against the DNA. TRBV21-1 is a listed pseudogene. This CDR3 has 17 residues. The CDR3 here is CASTSGEQGKGNQPQHF. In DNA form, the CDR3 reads TGTGCCAGCACCTCAGGGGAGCAGGGGAAAGGCAATCAGCCCCAGCATTTT.

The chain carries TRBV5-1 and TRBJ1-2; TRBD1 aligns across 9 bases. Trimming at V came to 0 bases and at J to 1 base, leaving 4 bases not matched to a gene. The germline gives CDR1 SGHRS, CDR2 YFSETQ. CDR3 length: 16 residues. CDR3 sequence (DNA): TGCGCCAGCAGCTTGGACGGGACAGGGATTAACTATGGCTACACCTTC. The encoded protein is CASSLDGTGINYGYTF. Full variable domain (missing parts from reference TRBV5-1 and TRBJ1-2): KAGVTQTPRYLIKTRGQQVTLSCSPISGHRSVSWYQQTPGQGLQFLFEYFSETQRNKGNFPGRFSGRQFSNSRSEMNVSTLELGDSALYLCASSLDGTGINYGYTFGSGTRLTVV.

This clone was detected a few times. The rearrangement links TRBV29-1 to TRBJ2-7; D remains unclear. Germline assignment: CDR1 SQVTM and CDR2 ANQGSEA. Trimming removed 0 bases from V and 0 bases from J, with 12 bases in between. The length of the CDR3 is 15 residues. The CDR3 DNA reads TGCAGCGTTGAAGATCCGGGCTCCAGCTCCTACGAGCAGTACTTC. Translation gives CSVEDPGSSSYEQYF.

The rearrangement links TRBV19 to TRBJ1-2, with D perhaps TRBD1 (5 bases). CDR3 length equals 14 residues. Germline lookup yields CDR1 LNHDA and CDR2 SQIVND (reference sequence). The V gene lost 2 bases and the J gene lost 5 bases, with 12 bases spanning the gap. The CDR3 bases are TGTGCCAGTAGTATACAAAGGGCAGGGTATGGCTACACCTTC. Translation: CASSIQRAGYGYTF.

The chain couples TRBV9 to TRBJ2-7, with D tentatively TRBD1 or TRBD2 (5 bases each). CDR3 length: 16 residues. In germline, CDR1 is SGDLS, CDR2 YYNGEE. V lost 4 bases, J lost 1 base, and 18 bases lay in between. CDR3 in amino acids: CASSPQAGTGSYEQYF. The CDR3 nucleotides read TGTGCCAGCAGCCCCCAGGCCGGGACGGGTTCCTACGAGCAGTACTTC.

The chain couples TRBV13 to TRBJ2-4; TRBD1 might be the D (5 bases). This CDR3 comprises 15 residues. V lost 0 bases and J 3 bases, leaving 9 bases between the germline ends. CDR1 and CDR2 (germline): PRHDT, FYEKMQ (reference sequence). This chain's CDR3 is CASSLGAGIKNIQYF. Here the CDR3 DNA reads TGTGCCAGCAGCTTAGGGGCAGGGATCAAAAACATTCAGTACTTC.

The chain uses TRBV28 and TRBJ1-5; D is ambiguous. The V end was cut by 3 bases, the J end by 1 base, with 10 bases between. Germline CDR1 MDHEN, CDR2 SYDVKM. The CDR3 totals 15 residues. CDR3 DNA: TGTGCCAGCAGTTTGCGACCGGGGAGCAATCAGCCCCAGCATTTT. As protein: CASSLRPGSNQPQHF.

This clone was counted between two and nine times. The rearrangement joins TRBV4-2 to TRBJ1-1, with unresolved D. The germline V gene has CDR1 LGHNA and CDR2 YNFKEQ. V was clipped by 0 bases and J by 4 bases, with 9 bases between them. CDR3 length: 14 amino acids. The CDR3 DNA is TGTGCCAGCAGCCAAGAGGGCAAGGGCACTGAAGCTTTCTTT. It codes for CASSQEGKGTEAFF.

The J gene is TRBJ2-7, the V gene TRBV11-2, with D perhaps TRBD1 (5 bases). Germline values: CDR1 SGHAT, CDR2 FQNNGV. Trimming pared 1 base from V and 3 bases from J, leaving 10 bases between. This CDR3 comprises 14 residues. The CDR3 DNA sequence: TGTGCCAGCAGCTTAGGTCAGGGCAACTACGAGCAGTACTTC. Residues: CASSLGQGNYEQYF.

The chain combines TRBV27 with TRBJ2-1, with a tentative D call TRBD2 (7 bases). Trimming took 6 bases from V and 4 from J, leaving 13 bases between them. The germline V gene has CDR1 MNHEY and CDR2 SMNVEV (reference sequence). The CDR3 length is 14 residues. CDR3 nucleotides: TGTGCCAGCAGGTCCGGGGGGCCGTACAATGAGCAGTTCTTC. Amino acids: CASRSGGPYNEQFF.

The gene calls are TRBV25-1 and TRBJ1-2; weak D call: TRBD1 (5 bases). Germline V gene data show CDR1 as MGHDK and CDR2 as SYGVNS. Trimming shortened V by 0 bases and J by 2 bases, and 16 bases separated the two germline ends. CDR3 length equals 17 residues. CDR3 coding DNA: TGTGCCAGCAGTGAATATATGGGCCAGGGCCACAACTATGGCTACACCTTC. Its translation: CASSEYMGQGHNYGYTF.

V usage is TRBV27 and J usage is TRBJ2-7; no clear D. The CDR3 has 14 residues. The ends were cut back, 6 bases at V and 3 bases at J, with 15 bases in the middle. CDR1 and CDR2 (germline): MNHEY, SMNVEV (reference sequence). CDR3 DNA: TGTGCCAGCAGCTTTCTCGCGTCTGGCTACGAGCAGTACTTC. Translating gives CASSFLASGYEQYF.

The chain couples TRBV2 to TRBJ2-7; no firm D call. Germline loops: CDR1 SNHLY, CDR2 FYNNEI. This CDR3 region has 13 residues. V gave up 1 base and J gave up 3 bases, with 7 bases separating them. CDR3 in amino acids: CASSEDLDYEQYF. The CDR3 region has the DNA TGTGCCAGCAGTGAAGATTTAGACTACGAGCAGTACTTC.

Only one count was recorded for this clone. The CDR3, as DNA: TGTGCCAGCAGTTTACCTTCGGGCGAGCAGTACTTC. It is translated as CASSLPSGEQYF. V is TRBV27 and J is TRBJ2-7; the D is unclear. The germline V and J ends were trimmed by 2 bases and 6 bases, with 8 bases remaining between them. The CDR3 length is 12 residues. The V gene's germline CDR1 is MNHEY and CDR2 SMNVEV (reference sequence).

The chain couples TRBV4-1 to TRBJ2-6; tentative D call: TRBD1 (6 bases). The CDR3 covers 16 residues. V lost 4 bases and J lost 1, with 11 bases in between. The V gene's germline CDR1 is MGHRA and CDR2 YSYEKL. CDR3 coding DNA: TGCGCCAGCAGCCGATCAGGGGTTTCTGGGGCCAACGTCCTGACTTTC. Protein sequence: CASSRSGVSGANVLTF.

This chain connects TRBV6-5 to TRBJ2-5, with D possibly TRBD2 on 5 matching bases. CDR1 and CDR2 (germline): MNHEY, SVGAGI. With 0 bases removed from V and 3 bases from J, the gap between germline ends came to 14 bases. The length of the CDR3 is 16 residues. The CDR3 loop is CASSYSPGEGEETQYF. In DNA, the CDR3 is TGTGCCAGCAGTTACTCACCAGGAGAGGGAGAAGAGACCCAGTACTTC.